This T cell receptor beta chain was identified during a study of early T cells in non-severe SARS-CoV-2 infection. The wider study: The sequenced material was bulk RNA from unsorted whole blood, and its chains were unpaired. Study-level points and caveats: There was a bias toward anti-spike CD8 responses in VDJdb matching, which missed private and CD4 specificities.

Separate cDNA molecules each had unique molecular identifiers attached to them. TCRdb re-called the 5' RACE reads through MiXCR, storing one row per CDR3 protein. The sample records approximately 40,000 distinct CDR3 sequences, 6% to 7% being singletons. To note about this clonotype: Its antigen is undetermined. At one end the junction does not follow the germline gene, possibly because of a read error.

Specimen: whole blood, collected at baseline. This clonotype was sampled from an adult who was a healthcare worker with PCR-confirmed SARS-CoV-2 infection or an uninfected control (not recorded which).

This chain's CDR3 is CASSASGPTGELFF. The CDR3 DNA reads TGTGCTAGCAGTGCTAGCGGTCCCACCGGGGAGCTGTTTTTT. The chain uses TRBV7-7 and TRBJ2-2; 7 nucleotides match TRBD2. The length of the CDR3 is 14 residues. Germline CDR1 is SSHAT and CDR2 is FNYEAQ (reference sequence). Full variable domain (remainder filled in from reference TRBV7-7 and TRBJ2-2): GAGVSQSPRYKVTKRGQDVTLRCDPISSHATLYWYQQALGQGPEFLTYFNYEAQPDKSGLPSDRFSAERPEGSISTLTIQRTEQRDSAMYRCASSASGPTGELFFGEGSRLTVL.